These 21 T cell receptor beta chains share one sample of origin, sequenced in a study of blood T cell repertoires in COVID-19. Sequencing was performed with immunoSEQ multiplex PCR; in TCRdb, only in-frame clones are kept and a portion is missing. Of 150,000 to 200,000 clones listed, more than 75% are singletons. Sequences were obtained from peripheral blood. The source is a man in his forties with acute or convalescent COVID-19.

The chain uses TRBV2 and TRBJ1-1; D call uncertain. CDR3 length equals 14 residues. The V gene lost 2 bases and the J gene lost 3 bases, with 10 bases spanning the gap. CDR1 SNHLY and CDR2 FYNNEI come from the germline V gene. CDR3 amino acids: CASSETVWDTEAFF. CDR3 coding DNA: TGTGCCAGCAGTGAAACAGTATGGGACACTGAAGCTTTCTTT.

CDR3 region: CASSGGQASGNTIYF. CDR3 coding DNA: TGTGCCAGCTCAGGCGGACAGGCCTCTGGAAACACCATATATTTT. The chain has TRBV18 and TRBJ1-3, with 7 bases that match TRBD1. The V segment lost 5 bases and the J segment 0 bases; nucleotides outside the gene matches: 4. CDR1 is KGHSH, CDR2 LQKENI, per germline. The CDR3 covers 15 residues.

The rearrangement links TRBV7-3 to TRBJ2-1; 8 bases agree with TRBD1. The CDR3 totals 18 residues. CDR1 and CDR2 from the germline V gene are SGHTA and FQGTGA. V shed 5 bases, J shed 6 bases, and the junction held 18 bases outside the gene matches. The CDR3 coding sequence is TGTGCCAGCAGCCCTAGAATGGCCGGGACAGGCCCCAGCAATGAGCAGTTCTTC. It yields the protein CASSPRMAGTGPSNEQFF.

V is TRBV12-3 or TRBV12-4 and J is TRBJ1-2; D gene unclear. CDR3 length: 11 residues. Trimming shortened V by 6 bases and J by 6 bases, and 8 bases separated the two germline ends. CDR3 residues: CASSNIHGYTF. In DNA, the CDR3 is TGTGCCAGCAGCAACATACATGGCTACACCTTC.

The V and J genes are TRBV7-9 and TRBJ1-1; 8 bases are a match to TRBD1. The junction had 2 bases not matched to a gene; V was cut back by 5 bases and J by 0 bases. There are 14 residues in the CDR3. The germline CDR1 and CDR2 sequences are SEHNR and FQNEAQ (reference sequence). This CDR3 is CASSDRGMNTEAFF. In DNA, the CDR3 is TGTGCCAGCAGCGACAGGGGTATGAACACTGAAGCTTTCTTT. Full variable domain (missing parts from reference TRBV7-9 and TRBJ1-1): DTGVSQNPRHKITKRGQNVTFRCDPISEHNRLYWYRQTLGQGPEFLTYFQNEAQLEKSRLLSDRFSAERPKGSFSTLEIQRTEQGDSAMYLCASSDRGMNTEAFFGQGTRLTVV.

The chain is built from TRBV5-1 and TRBJ2-5, with 9 positions matching TRBD1. The V gene end was trimmed by 3 bases and the J gene end by 4 bases; junction bases not matched to a gene: 7. The CDR3 runs to 15 residues. The germline gives CDR1 SGHRS, CDR2 YFSETQ. CDR3 DNA sequence: TGCGCCAGCAGCTCCACAGGGGGCGCGGGAGAGACCCAGTACTTC. As protein: CASSSTGGAGETQYF.

In regard to this clone: Other DNA sequences within the sample encode an identical CDR3. This sequence joins TRBV19 and TRBJ1-1, with D perhaps matching TRBD1 (5 bases). Germline CDR1 LNHDA, CDR2 SQIVND (reference sequence). This CDR3 has 13 residues. With 3 bases removed from V and 5 bases from J, the gap between germline ends came to 10 bases. The CDR3 bases are TGTGCCAGTAGTATCGACAGAGGTACTGAAGCTTTCTTT. It codes for CASSIDRGTEAFF. The entire variable domain, with the rest obtained from reference TRBV19 and TRBJ1-1, is as follows: DGGITQSPKYLFRKEGQNVTLSCEQNLNHDAMYWYRQDPGQGLRLIYYSQIVNDFQKGDIAEGYSVSREKKESFPLTVTSAQKNPTAFYLCASSIDRGTEAFFGQGTRLTVV.

In nucleotides, the CDR3 is TGTGCCAGTAGTATCTCCCTCAGCGGGGGGCAAAATGAGCAGTTCTTC. Amino acids: CASSISLSGGQNEQFF. This chain links TRBV19 with TRBJ2-1, with TRBD2 matching over 9 bases. Germline V gene lookup returns CDR1 LNHDA and CDR2 SQIVND (reference sequence). Germline trimming cut 3 bases from V and 7 bases from J; bases unmatched to any gene: 10. The CDR3 sequence is 16 residues long.

In this sample, this clone turned up once. The genes are TRBV7-2 and TRBJ1-5; D possibly corresponds to TRBD1 (6 bases). CDR1 SGHTA and CDR2 FQGNSA come from the germline V gene. The CDR3 is made up of 15 amino acids. Trimming left V 5 bases short and J 2 bases short, with 13 bases between. The CDR3, as DNA: TGTGCCAGCAGCCAAGTCAGGGGCGGCAATCAGCCCCAGCATTTT. Protein sequence: CASSQVRGGNQPQHF. Filled out from reference TRBV7-2 and TRBJ1-5, the complete variable domain reads GAGVSQSPSNKVTEKGKDVELRCDPISGHTALYWYRQSLGQGLEFLIYFQGNSAPDKSGLPSDRFSAERTGGSVSTLTIQRTQQEDSAVYLCASSQVRGGNQPQHFGDGTRLSIL.

This clone was seen just once. The rearrangement uses TRBV3-1 (or the pseudogene TRBV3-2) and TRBJ2-7; 8 nucleotides line up with TRBD2. Germline V gene sequence: CDR1 LGHDT, CDR2 YNNKEL (reference sequence). V shed 1 base and J 1 base; nucleotides not matched to a gene: 3. This CDR3 region has 15 residues. The CDR3 bases are TGTGCCAGCAGCCAAGCCCCGGGAGGGTCCTACGAGCAGTACTTC. Translating it yields CASSQAPGGSYEQYF.

The CDR3: CASSPAASWDIQYF. The CDR3 DNA is TGTGCCAGCAGTCCGGCGGCCTCCTGGGACATTCAGTACTTC. The chain combines TRBV7-2 with TRBJ2-4; D gene ambiguous. V was pared by 6 bases and J by 8 bases, with 17 bases between. Per germline, CDR1 SGHTA and CDR2 FQGNSA. The CDR3 runs to 14 residues.

About this clone: The sample contains more than one DNA sequence encoding this CDR3. The chain couples TRBV11-1 to TRBJ2-7, with D perhaps TRBD1 (5 bases). In germline, CDR1 is SGHAT, CDR2 FQDESV (reference sequence). The ends were cut back, 5 bases at V and 3 bases at J, with 8 bases in the middle. This CDR3 contains 12 residues. CDR3 amino acids: CASSLQGYEQYF. The DNA for the CDR3 is TGTGCCAGCAGCCTTCAGGGCTACGAGCAGTACTTC.

This clone was seen a handful of times. This sequence joins TRBV10-3 and TRBJ2-2; TRBD2 aligns across 11 bases. The trim removed 2 bases at V and 3 bases at J, leaving 8 bases unmatched. Germline V gene data show CDR1 as ENHRY and CDR2 as SYGVKD. This CDR3 has 18 amino acids. The CDR3 sequence: CAISEMVSGGADTGELFF. CDR3 DNA sequence: TGTGCCATCAGTGAGATGGTTAGCGGGGGGGCGGACACCGGGGAGCTGTTTTTT.

The chain recombines TRBV4-3 with TRBJ2-4; D is perhaps TRBD1 (6 bases). V was cut by 0 bases and J by 4 bases, with 13 bases left in between. CDR1 and CDR2 (germline): LGHNA, YSLEER. The CDR3 covers 16 residues. The CDR3 DNA reads TGCGCCAGCAGCCAAGATACGGGACACGAAAAAAACATTCAGTACTTC. Protein sequence: CASSQDTGHEKNIQYF.

This rearrangement joins TRBV11-2 to TRBJ2-1; D gene uncertain. Per the germline V gene, CDR1 is SGHAT and CDR2 is FQNNGV. The CDR3 totals 14 residues. V was shortened by 2 bases and J by 4 bases, with 9 bases between the two germline ends. CDR3 nucleotide sequence: TGTGCCAGCAGCTTAACCCCGACTTACAATGAGCAGTTCTTC. Translated: CASSLTPTYNEQFF.

The genes are TRBV15 and TRBJ1-4, with TRBD1 as a possible D gene (5 bases). The CDR3 runs to 15 residues. Trimming removed 5 bases from V and 3 bases from J, with 13 bases in between. Per the germline V gene, CDR1 is LNHNV and CDR2 is YYDKDF (reference sequence). This CDR3 reads CATSPRRGSNEKLFF. The CDR3 DNA sequence: TGTGCCACCAGCCCCCGCCGGGGGTCTAATGAAAAACTGTTTTTT.

The gene calls are TRBV7-2 and TRBJ1-6, with D possibly TRBD1 on 5 matching bases. Germline-derived CDR1 and CDR2 are SGHTA and FQGNSA. The CDR3 is 15 amino acids. Trimming took off 3 bases at V and 3 bases at J, with 9 bases between the two ends. The CDR3 sequence is CASSFDSFYNSPLHF. DNA for the CDR3: TGTGCCAGCAGCTTCGACAGTTTCTATAATTCACCCCTCCACTTT.

The V gene is TRBV13, the J gene TRBJ1-2; 7 nucleotides match TRBD1. V lost 4 bases and J lost 10; bases outside the gene matches: 9. The CDR3 runs to 13 residues. CDR1 PRHDT and CDR2 FYEKMQ come from the germline V gene (reference sequence). For the CDR3, the DNA is TGTGCCAGCAGCTCCCGGGACAGATATCACTACACCTTC. Residues: CASSSRDRYHYTF.

The chain carries TRBV2 and TRBJ1-5; D is undetermined. Trimming took 8 bases from V and 6 from J, leaving 20 bases between them. The V gene's germline CDR1 is SNHLY and CDR2 FYNNEI. CDR3 length: 15 residues. CDR3: CASGVAGVESQPQHF. In DNA, the CDR3 is TGTGCCAGCGGGGTGGCGGGCGTGGAATCTCAGCCCCAGCATTTT. Combining the CDR3 with reference TRBV2 and TRBJ1-5 gives the whole variable domain EPEVTQTPSHQVTQMGQEVILRCVPISNHLYFYWYRQILGQKVEFLVSFYNNEISEKSEIFDDQFSVERPDGSNFTLKIRSTKLEDSAMYFCASGVAGVESQPQHFGDGTRLSIL.

The V gene is TRBV5-6, the J gene TRBJ2-3, with a possible D match to TRBD1 (6 bases). V gave up 0 bases and J gave up 3 bases, with 8 bases separating them. The CDR3 is 14 amino acids. Looked up from germline, CDR1 is SGHDT and CDR2 is YYEEEE. The CDR3 spells CASSLDRVTDTQYF. The CDR3 DNA reads TGTGCCAGCAGCTTGGACAGGGTTACAGATACGCAGTATTTT.

This clone has only one observation. CDR3 region: CASRPPGQANEKLFF. The CDR3 DNA is TGTGCCAGCAGGCCCCCGGGACAGGCAAATGAAAAACTGTTTTTT. The chain uses TRBV6-5 and TRBJ1-4; 8 bases fit TRBD1. The CDR3 loop spans 15 amino acids. Looked up from germline, CDR1 is MNHEY and CDR2 is SVGAGI. With 6 bases clipped from V and 5 bases from J, the junction kept 8 bases outside the gene matches.